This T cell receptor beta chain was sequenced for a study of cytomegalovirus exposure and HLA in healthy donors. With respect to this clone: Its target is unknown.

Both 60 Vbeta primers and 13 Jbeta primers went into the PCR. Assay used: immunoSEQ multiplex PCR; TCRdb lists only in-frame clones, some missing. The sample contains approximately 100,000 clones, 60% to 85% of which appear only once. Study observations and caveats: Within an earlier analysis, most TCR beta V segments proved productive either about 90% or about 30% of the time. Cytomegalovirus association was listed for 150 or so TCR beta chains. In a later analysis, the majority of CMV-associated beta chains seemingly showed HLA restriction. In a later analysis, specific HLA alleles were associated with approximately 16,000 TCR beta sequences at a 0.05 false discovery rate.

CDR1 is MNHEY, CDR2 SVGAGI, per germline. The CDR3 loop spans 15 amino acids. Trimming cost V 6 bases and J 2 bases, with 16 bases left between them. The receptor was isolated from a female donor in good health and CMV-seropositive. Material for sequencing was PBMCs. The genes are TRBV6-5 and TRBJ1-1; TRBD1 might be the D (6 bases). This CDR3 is CASRSEDRKNTEAFF. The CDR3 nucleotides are TGTGCCAGCAGGTCAGAAGACAGGAAAAACACTGAAGCTTTCTTT.